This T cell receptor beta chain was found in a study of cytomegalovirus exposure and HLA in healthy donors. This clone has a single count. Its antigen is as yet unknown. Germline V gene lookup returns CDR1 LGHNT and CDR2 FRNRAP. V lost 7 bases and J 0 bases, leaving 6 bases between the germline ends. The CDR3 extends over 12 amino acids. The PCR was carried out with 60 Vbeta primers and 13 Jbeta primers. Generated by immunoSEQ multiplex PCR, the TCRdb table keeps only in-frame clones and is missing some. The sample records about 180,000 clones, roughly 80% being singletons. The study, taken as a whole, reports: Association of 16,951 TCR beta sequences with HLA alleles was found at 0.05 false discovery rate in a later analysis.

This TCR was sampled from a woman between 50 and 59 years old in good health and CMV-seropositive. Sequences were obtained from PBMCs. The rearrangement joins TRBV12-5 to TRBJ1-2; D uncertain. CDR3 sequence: CASAQTNYGYTF. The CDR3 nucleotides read TGTGCTAGTGCCCAGACTAACTATGGCTACACCTTC.